The sequence of this TCR beta chain was determined in a study of CD8+ T cells in alopecia areata. The CDR3 has 14 amino acids. Trimming took off 6 bases at V and 2 bases at J, with 13 bases between the two ends. Germline-derived CDR1 and CDR2 are MNHEY and SMNVEV (reference sequence). cDNA reverse transcribed from extracted RNA served as the sequencing template. Assay: immunoSEQ multiplex PCR; the TCRdb copy retains only in-frame clones and omits some. The repertoire consists of approximately 150,000 clones, with about 60% occurring once and the leading ten covering about 4.5%. This clonotype originated in a human donor in good health. The chain links TRBV27 to TRBJ1-2, with no clear D. Sequenced: CD4+ T cells sorted from blood. DNA of the CDR3: TGTGCCAGCAGCCCTCGGCACCCCAACTATGGCTACACCTTC. Its protein is CASSPRHPNYGYTF.